This TCR beta chain was recorded in a study of regulatory T cells in long-lasting Graves disease. About the research overall: Graves' patients, diagnosed recently, had received antithyroid drugs under 3 months. Study-level points and caveats: Persistent Graves' patients showed less TCR diversity than newly diagnosed patients showed.

The CDR3 is made up of 11 amino acids. The V end lost 6 bases, the J end lost 7 bases, and 12 bases lay between the germline ends. From germline, CDR1 is SQVTM and CDR2 ANQGSEA. Time point in this sample: newly diagnosed GD, antithyroid drugs for less than 3 months. From RNA extracted from PBMCs, the TCR library was made. The sample holds a few counts of this clonotype. Its target is unknown. Through Arm-PCR of CDR3 regions and iRepertoire HTBI primers, TCR beta libraries were built. TCRdb reanalysed the multiplex PCR reads using MiXCR and keeps one entry per CDR3 protein. Of around 450,000 distinct CDR3 sequences in the sample, 15% to 20% were seen once. This same sample was also part of a study on T cells in Graves' hyperthyroidism and ophthalmopathy. That paper states: Absence of ophthalmopathy progression within 18 months defined stable Graves' hyperthyroidism. Carried out on the TCR CDR3, a first-round RT-PCR used the HTBI primer set.

J is TRBJ1-1 and V is TRBV29-1; D may be TRBD1 (6 bases). Source: peripheral blood mononuclear cells (PBMCs), taken at new diagnosis, from a patient treated with antithyroid drugs. The receptor was isolated from a man aged 40-49 years with Graves disease. The CDR3 coding sequence is TGCAGCGTGGCAGGACAGCTTGAAGCTTTCTTT. Its protein is CSVAGQLEAFF.